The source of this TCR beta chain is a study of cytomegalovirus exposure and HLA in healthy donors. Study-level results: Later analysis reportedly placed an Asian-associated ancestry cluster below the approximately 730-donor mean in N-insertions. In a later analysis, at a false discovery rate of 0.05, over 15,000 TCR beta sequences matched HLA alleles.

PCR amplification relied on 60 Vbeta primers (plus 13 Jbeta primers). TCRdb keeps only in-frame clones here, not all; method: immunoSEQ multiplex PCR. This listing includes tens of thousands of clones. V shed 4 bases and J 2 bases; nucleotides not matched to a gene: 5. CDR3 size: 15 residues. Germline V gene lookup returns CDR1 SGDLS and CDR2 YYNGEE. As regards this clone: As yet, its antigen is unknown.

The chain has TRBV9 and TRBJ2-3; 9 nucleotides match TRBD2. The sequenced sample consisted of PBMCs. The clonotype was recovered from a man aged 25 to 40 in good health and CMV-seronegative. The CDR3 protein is CASSKLAGLTDTQYF. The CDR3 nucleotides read TGTGCCAGCAGCAAACTAGCGGGCCTCACAGATACGCAGTATTTT.